A single sample gave rise to the 23 T cell receptor beta chains below, sequenced in a study of blood T cell repertoires in COVID-19. Generated by immunoSEQ multiplex PCR, the TCRdb table keeps only in-frame clones and is missing some. The table includes some 410,000 clones, 88% detected once. Input material: PBMCs or T cells enriched from blood (not recorded which). The receptors originated from a woman in her twenties or thirties with acute COVID-19.

This clone was detected once. This chain joins TRBV7-9 and TRBJ2-7; tentatively, D is TRBD2 (6 bases). The V and J ends lost 6 bases and 7 bases respectively, with 13 bases between them. The CDR3 has 12 residues. The germline V gene has CDR1 SEHNR and CDR2 FQNEAQ (reference sequence). CDR3 loop: CASSENRGEQYF. The CDR3 bases are TGTGCCAGCAGTGAAAATCGGGGGGAGCAGTACTTC.

The chain is built from TRBV5-5 and TRBJ1-1, with 11 nucleotides matching TRBD1. The V gene's germline CDR1 is SGHKS and CDR2 YYEKEE (reference sequence). The CDR3 loop spans 13 amino acids. V was pared by 5 bases and J by 9 bases, with 6 bases of the junction left unmatched. CDR3 DNA sequence: TGTGCCAGCAGACGGACAGGGGGCGAGCAAGCTTTCTTT. Residues: CASRRTGGEQAFF.

The V gene is TRBV27, the J gene TRBJ1-2; 9 bases map to TRBD1. The ends lost 5 bases at V and 4 bases at J; junction bases unmatched: 5. In germline, CDR1 is MNHEY, CDR2 SMNVEV (reference sequence). The CDR3 loop spans 14 amino acids. In nucleotides, the CDR3 is TGTGCCAGCAGTCACAGGGGGCAAAGCTATGGCTACACCTTC. It translates to CASSHRGQSYGYTF.

CDR3 region: CASSPGGLDEKLFF. The CDR3 DNA follows: TGCGCCAGCAGCCCAGGGGGCCTGGATGAAAAACTGTTTTTT. The V call is TRBV5-1, the J call TRBJ1-4; 8 positions agree with TRBD1. Trimming cost V 4 bases and J 6 bases; bases outside gene matches: 5. Germline CDR1 SGHRS, CDR2 YFSETQ. The CDR3 spans 14 residues.

This chain connects TRBV7-9 to TRBJ1-3; the D gene is possibly TRBD1 (6 bases). Germline V gene data show CDR1 as SEHNR and CDR2 as FQNEAQ (reference sequence). V was pared by 1 base and J by 4 bases, with 11 bases between. CDR3 length: 15 amino acids. In DNA, the CDR3 is TGTGCCAGCAGCTTAGGGGGGCCAGCCGGAAACACCATATATTTT. Its translation is CASSLGGPAGNTIYF.

The CDR3 nucleotides read TGCGCCAGCAGTGAGTCCACAGGTTACAATCAGCCCCAGCATTTT. Protein product: CASSESTGYNQPQHF. The gene calls are TRBV10-2 and TRBJ1-5; tentative D call: TRBD1 (5 bases). The germline V and J ends were trimmed by 0 bases and 3 bases, with 9 bases remaining between them. Germline-derived CDR1 and CDR2 are WSHSY and SAAADI. This CDR3 region has 15 residues.

The chain links TRBV5-1 to TRBJ1-5; the match to TRBD1 covers 10 bases. J gave up 1 base and V 3 bases, and 1 base lay outside the gene matches. Germline assignment: CDR1 SGHRS and CDR2 YFSETQ. This CDR3 comprises 15 residues. The CDR3 DNA reads as TGCGCCAGCAGCTGGGGACAGGGGAGCAATCAGCCCCAGCATTTT. It yields the protein CASSWGQGSNQPQHF.

V gene TRBV19 combines with J gene TRBJ1-1; 8 nucleotides agree with TRBD1. The CDR3 is 14 residues long. The germline V gene encodes CDR1 LNHDA and CDR2 SQIVND (reference sequence). Unmatched junction bases numbered 10, after V lost 7 bases and J lost 6 bases. The CDR3 nucleotides read TGTGCCAGTACCCCCCAGGGGGCGAATGCTGAAGCTTTCTTT. Residues: CASTPQGANAEAFF.

This clone was recorded only once. The chain uses TRBV7-2 and TRBJ1-2; no reliable D call. Germline V gene lookup returns CDR1 SGHTA and CDR2 FQGNSA. Trimming took off 3 bases at V and 3 bases at J, with 11 bases between the two ends. The CDR3 totals 14 residues. CDR3 sequence: CASSFSTGYYGYTF. The CDR3 coding sequence is TGTGCCAGCAGCTTTTCAACGGGTTACTATGGCTACACCTTC.

The chain combines TRBV5-1 with TRBJ1-6; TRBD1 might be the D (6 bases). This CDR3 contains 14 residues. CDR1 and CDR2 (germline): SGHRS, YFSETQ. Trimming stripped 1 base from V and 9 bases from J, with 11 bases between. The CDR3 DNA follows: TGCGCCAGCAGCTTGTTGGGGGCCGGTTCACCCCTCCACTTT. It specifies CASSLLGAGSPLHF.

The rearrangement joins TRBV29-1 to TRBJ1-2; 7 bases agree with TRBD1. CDR1 is SQVTM, CDR2 ANQGSEA, per germline. V was pared by 4 bases and J by 2 bases, with 10 bases of the junction left unmatched. CDR3 size: 15 residues. Written as DNA, the CDR3 is TGCAGCGTTGGGCAAACGGACAGGCCAAACTATGGCTACACCTTC. Its translation: CSVGQTDRPNYGYTF. Looking up the rest from reference TRBV29-1 and TRBJ1-2 gives the full variable domain: SAVISQKPSRDICQRGTSLTIQCQVDSQVTMMFWYRQQPGQSLTLIATANQGSEATYESGFVIDKFPISRPNLTFSTLTVSNMSPEDSSIYLCSVGQTDRPNYGYTFGSGTRLTVV.

The chain links TRBV7-8 to TRBJ2-5, with TRBD2 as a possible D gene (6 bases). This CDR3 spans 17 amino acids. CDR1 SGHVS and CDR2 FQNEAQ come from the germline V gene. V gave up 4 bases and J gave up 4 bases, with 22 bases separating them. The CDR3 is CASSSRPGLTVVETQYF. CDR3 DNA: TGTGCCAGCAGCTCCCGGCCGGGACTCACGGTCGTAGAGACCCAGTACTTC.

The chain links TRBV10-3 to TRBJ2-2, with D uncertain. Germline values: CDR1 ENHRY, CDR2 SYGVKD. The CDR3 sequence is 13 residues long. V was trimmed by 0 bases and J by 3 bases, leaving 2 bases between them. The CDR3 loop reads CAISESDTGELFF. The CDR3 DNA reads as TGTGCCATCAGTGAGTCCGACACCGGGGAGCTGTTTTTT.

The chain employs TRBV7-2 and TRBJ2-5; D is possibly TRBD2 (5 bases). CDR3 length equals 15 residues. Germline loops: CDR1 SGHTA, CDR2 FQGNSA. V was trimmed by 1 base and J by 3 bases, leaving 12 bases between them. The CDR3 nucleotides are TGTGCCAGCAGCTTAGTGGGCGGGCGCGAAGAGACCCAGTACTTC. It encodes CASSLVGGREETQYF.

This clone appeared a few times. The chain has TRBV27 and TRBJ2-7; 11 bases are a match to TRBD1. Germline trimming cut 6 bases from V and 4 bases from J; bases unmatched to any gene: 5. The germline V gene has CDR1 MNHEY and CDR2 SMNVEV (reference sequence). This CDR3 contains 14 residues. The CDR3 nucleotides read TGTGCCAGCAGACCCGGGACAGGGGGGTACGAGCAGTACTTC. Amino acids: CASRPGTGGYEQYF.

The rearrangement uses TRBV19 and TRBJ2-1; 14 bases are a match to TRBD2. This CDR3 has 15 amino acids. The germline V gene has CDR1 LNHDA and CDR2 SQIVND (reference sequence). V trimming: 5 bases; J trimming: 5 bases; junction bases outside the gene matches: 2. The CDR3 here is CASSEGLAGDNEQFF. In nucleotides, the CDR3 is TGTGCCAGTAGTGAGGGACTAGCGGGGGACAATGAGCAGTTCTTC.

J is TRBJ2-1 and V is TRBV3-1 (or the pseudogene TRBV3-2); unclear D gene. Germline V gene lookup returns CDR1 LGHDT and CDR2 YNNKEL (reference sequence). The CDR3 has 13 residues. The germline V and J ends were trimmed by 0 bases and 7 bases, with 7 bases remaining between them. The CDR3 loop is CASSQDSGNEQFF. CDR3 nucleotide sequence: TGTGCCAGCAGCCAAGATTCGGGTAATGAGCAGTTCTTC.

CDR3: CASIAGVNQPQHF. The DNA of the CDR3 is TGTGCCAGCATCGCAGGGGTTAATCAGCCCCAGCATTTT. The J gene is TRBJ1-5, the V gene TRBV6-5; D possibly corresponds to TRBD1 (6 bases). Germline V gene sequence: CDR1 MNHEY, CDR2 SVGAGI. Between the trimmed V and J ends, which lost 7 bases and 4 bases, there was a span of 11 bases. CDR3 length equals 13 residues.

CDR3 in DNA: TGTGCCAGCAGCTTAAATCCAGGGCGGCAAGAGACCCAGTACTTC. Translation: CASSLNPGRQETQYF. The V and J genes are TRBV7-9 and TRBJ2-5, with D maybe TRBD1 (5 bases). V lost 2 bases to trimming and J lost 2 bases, with 12 bases between them. Germline V lookup: CDR1 SEHNR, CDR2 FQNEAQ (reference sequence). The CDR3 extends over 15 amino acids.

This chain connects TRBV10-3 to TRBJ2-3; D gene uncertain. CDR1 and CDR2 (germline): ENHRY, SYGVKD. This CDR3 has 13 amino acids. The V gene lost 3 bases and the J gene lost 2 bases, with 6 bases spanning the gap. The DNA of the CDR3 is TGTGCCATCAGTGAATTAGCCACAGATACGCAGTATTTT. Translation: CAISELATDTQYF.

This chain connects TRBV7-6 to TRBJ2-1; TRBD1 matches 8 bases. This CDR3 region has 16 residues. V lost 5 bases, J lost 6 bases, and 12 bases stayed unmatched. The germline CDR1 and CDR2 sequences are SGHVS and FNYEAQ. CDR3 DNA: TGTGCCAGCAGCCCCCCCCCGAGGACAGGGACCAATGAGCAGTTCTTC. It yields the protein CASSPPPRTGTNEQFF.

This chain connects TRBV11-2 to TRBJ2-1, with TRBD2 as a possible D gene (6 bases). The CDR3 runs 15 residues. The V end lost 4 bases, the J end lost 5 bases, and 15 bases lay between the germline ends. CDR1 and CDR2 (germline): SGHAT, FQNNGV. CDR3 sequence (DNA): TGTGCCAGCAGCTCTGGGGGGTTTTCGAACAATGAGCAGTTCTTC. Protein: CASSSGGFSNNEQFF.

This rearrangement joins TRBV5-8 to TRBJ1-2, with 9 bases identical to TRBD1. Trimming cost V 3 bases and J 8 bases; bases outside gene matches: 23. The CDR3 contains 19 residues. The germline CDR1 and CDR2 sequences are SGHTS and YDEGEE. The CDR3 is CASSSRLIRYRDRVEGYTF. In nucleotides, the CDR3 is TGTGCCAGCAGCTCGCGCCTCATCCGATATCGGGACAGGGTTGAAGGCTACACCTTC.